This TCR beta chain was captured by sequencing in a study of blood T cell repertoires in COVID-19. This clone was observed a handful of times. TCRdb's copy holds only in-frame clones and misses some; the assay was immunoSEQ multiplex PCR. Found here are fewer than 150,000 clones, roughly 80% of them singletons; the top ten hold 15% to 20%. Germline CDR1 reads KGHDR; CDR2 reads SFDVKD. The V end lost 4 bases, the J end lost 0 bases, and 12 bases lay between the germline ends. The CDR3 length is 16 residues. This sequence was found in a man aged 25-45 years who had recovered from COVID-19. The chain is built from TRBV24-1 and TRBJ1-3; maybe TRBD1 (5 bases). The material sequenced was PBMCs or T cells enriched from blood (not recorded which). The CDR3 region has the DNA TGTGCCACCAGTGACTCAACAGGCAGCTCTGGAAACACCATATATTTT. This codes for CATSDSTGSSGNTIYF.